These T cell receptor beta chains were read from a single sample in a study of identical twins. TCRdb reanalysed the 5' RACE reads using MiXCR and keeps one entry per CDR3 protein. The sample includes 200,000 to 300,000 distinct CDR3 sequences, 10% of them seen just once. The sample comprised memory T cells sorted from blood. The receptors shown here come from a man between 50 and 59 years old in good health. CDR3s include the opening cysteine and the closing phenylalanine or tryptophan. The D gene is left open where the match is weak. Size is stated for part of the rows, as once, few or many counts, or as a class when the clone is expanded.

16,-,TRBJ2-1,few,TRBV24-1,CATSDLHPSSYNEQFF,TGTGCCACCAGTGATTTGCACCCGAGCTCCTACAATGAGCAGTTCTTC
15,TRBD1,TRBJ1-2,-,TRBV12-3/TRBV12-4,CASAGGQNLVVGYTF,TGTGCCAGTGCCGGGGGACAGAATTTAGTTGTTGGCTACACCTTC
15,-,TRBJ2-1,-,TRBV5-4,CASSLGQVGLYEQFF,TGTGCCAGCAGCTTGGGACAGGTCGGCTTGTATGAGCAGTTCTTC
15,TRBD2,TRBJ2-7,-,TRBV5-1,CASSLGGGRAHEQYF,TGCGCCAGCAGCTTGGGCGGCGGGAGGGCCCACGAGCAGTACTTC
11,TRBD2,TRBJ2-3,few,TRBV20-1,CSAEHFGGGLF,TGCAGTGCTGAACATTTCGGCGGGGGACTATTT
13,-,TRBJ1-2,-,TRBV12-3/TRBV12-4,CASTSGRGYGYTF,TGTGCCAGCACCTCGGGCAGGGGCTATGGCTACACCTTC
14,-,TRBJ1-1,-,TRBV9,CASSVGSMNTEAFF,TGTGCCAGCAGCGTAGGGAGTATGAACACTGAAGCTTTCTTT
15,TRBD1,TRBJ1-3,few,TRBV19,CASSEQGSRGNTIYF,TGTGCCAGTAGTGAACAGGGGTCACGCGGAAACACCATATATTTT
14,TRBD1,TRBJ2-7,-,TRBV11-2,CASSLAQGAGEQYF,TGTGCCAGCAGCCTGGCCCAGGGGGCGGGGGAGCAGTACTTC
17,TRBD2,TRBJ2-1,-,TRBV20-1,CSARGSLAGGSNNEQFF,TGCAGTGCTAGAGGAAGCTTAGCGGGAGGGTCAAACAATGAGCAGTTCTTC
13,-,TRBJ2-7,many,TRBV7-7,CASSLERMGEQYF,TGTGCTAGCAGCTTAGAGAGGATGGGGGAGCAGTACTTC
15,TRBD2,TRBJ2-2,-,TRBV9,CASSRSVAGAGELFF,TGTGCCAGCAGCCGGTCGGTAGCGGGAGCCGGGGAGCTGTTTTTT
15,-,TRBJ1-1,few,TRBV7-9,CASSLGGGLNTEAFF,TGTGCCAGCAGCTTAGGTGGGGGCCTGAACACTGAAGCTTTCTTT
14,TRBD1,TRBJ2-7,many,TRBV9,CASSVGAGGYEQYF,TGTGCCAGCAGCGTAGGCGCAGGGGGCTACGAGCAGTACTTC
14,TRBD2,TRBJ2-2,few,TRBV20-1,CSAIPSGRSGELFF,TGCAGTGCTATTCCTAGCGGGAGGTCTGGGGAGCTGTTTTTT
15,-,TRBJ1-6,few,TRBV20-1,CSARKSSPYNSPLHF,TGCAGTGCTAGAAAGAGTAGTCCCTATAATTCACCCCTCCACTTT
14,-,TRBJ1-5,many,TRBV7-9,CASSPGRAGEPQHF,TGTGCCAGCAGCCCCGGACGGGCTGGTGAGCCCCAGCATTTT
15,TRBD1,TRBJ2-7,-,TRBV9,CASSAPGTGASEQYF,TGTGCCAGCAGCGCTCCCGGGACAGGGGCTTCGGAGCAGTACTTC
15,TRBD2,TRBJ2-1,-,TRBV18,CASSPPASGYTEQFF,TGTGCCAGCTCACCACCAGCTAGCGGCTACACTGAGCAGTTCTTC
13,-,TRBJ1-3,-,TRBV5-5,CASSPRDGDTIYF,TGTGCCAGCAGCCCCCGCGACGGGGACACCATATATTTT
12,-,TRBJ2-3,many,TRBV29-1,CSVDPSTDTQYF,TGCAGCGTTGACCCCTCCACAGATACGCAGTATTTT
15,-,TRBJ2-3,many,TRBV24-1,CATSAGARGTDTQYF,TGTGCCACCAGTGCGGGCGCGAGGGGCACAGATACGCAGTATTTT
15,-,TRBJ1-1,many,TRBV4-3,CASSQDPQGRTEAFF,TGCGCCAGCAGCCAAGATCCCCAGGGTAGGACTGAAGCTTTCTTT